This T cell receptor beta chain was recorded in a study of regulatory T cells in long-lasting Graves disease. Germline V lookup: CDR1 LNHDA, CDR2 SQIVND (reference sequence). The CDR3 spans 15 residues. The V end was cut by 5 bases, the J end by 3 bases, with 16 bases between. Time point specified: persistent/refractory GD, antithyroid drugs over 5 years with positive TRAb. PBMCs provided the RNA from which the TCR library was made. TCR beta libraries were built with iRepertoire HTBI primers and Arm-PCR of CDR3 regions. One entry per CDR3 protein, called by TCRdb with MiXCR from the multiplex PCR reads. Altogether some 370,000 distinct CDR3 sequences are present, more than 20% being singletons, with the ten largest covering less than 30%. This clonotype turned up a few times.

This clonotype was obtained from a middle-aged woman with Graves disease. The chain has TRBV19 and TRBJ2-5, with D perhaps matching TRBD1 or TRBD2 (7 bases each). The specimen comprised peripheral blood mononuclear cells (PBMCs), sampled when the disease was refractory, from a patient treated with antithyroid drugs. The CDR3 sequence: CASSSWDSGEETQYF. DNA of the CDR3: TGTGCCAGTAGTTCTTGGGACAGCGGGGAAGAGACCCAGTACTTC.